This passage covers 5 T cell receptor beta chains from one sample sequenced in a study of metastatic and nonmetastatic thyroid tumors. No treatment of any kind had been given to any patient before thyroid surgery. TCRdb re-processed the PCR reads through MiXCR. This table has 30,000 to 35,000 clones, 30% appearing once. Sequencing was carried out using blood. The receptors derive from a female donor with papillary thyroid cancer or a benign thyroid nodule (not recorded which). Some clones in this sample may be carry-over from other donors' samples.

This clone came up many times. This chain connects TRBV7-2 to TRBJ1-5; TRBD1 might be the D (6 bases). This CDR3 spans 15 amino acids. The germline V gene has CDR1 SGHTA and CDR2 FQGNSA. V dropped 1 base and J dropped 4 bases, with 11 bases sitting between them. In DNA, the CDR3 is TGTGCCAGCAGCTTAGACAGGGCCACTAATCAGCCCCAGCATTTT. Its protein product is CASSLDRATNQPQHF.

The table lists this clone with a few counts. This chain joins TRBV24-1 and TRBJ1-2, with 8 bases fitting TRBD1. The V segment lost 10 bases and the J segment 3 bases; nucleotides outside the gene matches: 12. CDR1 and CDR2 from the germline V gene are KGHDR and SFDVKD. The CDR3 sequence is 15 residues long. CDR3 sequence: CATNAPTGDDYGYTF. CDR3 DNA sequence: TGTGCCACTAATGCCCCGACAGGGGACGACTATGGCTACACCTTC.

This sequence joins TRBV5-1 and TRBJ2-5, with D perhaps matching TRBD1 or TRBD2 (6 bases each). V dropped 0 bases and J dropped 2 bases, with 17 bases sitting between them. Germline V gene sequence: CDR1 SGHRS, CDR2 YFSETQ. The CDR3 length is 17 residues. CDR3 protein: CASSLGGTQGGQETQYF. DNA for the CDR3: TGCGCCAGCAGCTTGGGTGGGACACAAGGGGGGCAAGAGACCCAGTACTTC.

With regard to this clone: Other DNA sequences within the sample encode an identical CDR3. The chain links TRBV2 to TRBJ1-1; maybe TRBD1 (5 bases). Germline CDR1 is SNHLY and CDR2 is FYNNEI. The CDR3 is 17 amino acids. Trimming removed 5 bases at V and 7 bases at J, with 26 bases between. The CDR3 sequence is CASSRGLGGGARVEAFF. The CDR3 DNA reads TGTGCCAGCAGTCGGGGCCTGGGTGGGGGTGCGCGGGTTGAAGCTTTCTTT.

This clone has a count of ten or more. The chain joins TRBV20-1 to TRBJ2-3, with 7 bases matching TRBD2. This CDR3 region has 17 residues. The germline V gene encodes CDR1 DFQATT and CDR2 SNEGSKA (reference sequence). The J segment lost 2 bases and the V segment lost 0 bases, leaving 11 bases of the junction unmatched. The CDR3 region is CSARDPGRDSLTDTQYF. Here the CDR3 DNA reads TGCAGTGCTAGAGACCCAGGGAGGGATTCCCTCACAGATACGCAGTATTTT.